This T cell receptor beta chain emerged from a study of technical replicates of blood from a handful of donors. V dropped 6 bases and J dropped 1 base, with 9 bases sitting between them. Germline loops: CDR1 SGHVS, CDR2 FQNEAQ. This CDR3 spans 13 amino acids. Clones were read by immunoSEQ multiplex PCR, and TCRdb kept only the in-frame ones, dropping some. This table has approximately 70,000 clones, nearly 98% appearing once. The TCR originated in a human donor in good health. The chain has TRBV7-8 and TRBJ1-1; D is unresolved. The sample taken for sequencing was T cells isolated from PBMCs. CDR3: CASRPRGNTEAFF. The CDR3 region has the DNA TGTGCCAGCAGGCCGCGGGGGAACACTGAAGCTTTCTTT.